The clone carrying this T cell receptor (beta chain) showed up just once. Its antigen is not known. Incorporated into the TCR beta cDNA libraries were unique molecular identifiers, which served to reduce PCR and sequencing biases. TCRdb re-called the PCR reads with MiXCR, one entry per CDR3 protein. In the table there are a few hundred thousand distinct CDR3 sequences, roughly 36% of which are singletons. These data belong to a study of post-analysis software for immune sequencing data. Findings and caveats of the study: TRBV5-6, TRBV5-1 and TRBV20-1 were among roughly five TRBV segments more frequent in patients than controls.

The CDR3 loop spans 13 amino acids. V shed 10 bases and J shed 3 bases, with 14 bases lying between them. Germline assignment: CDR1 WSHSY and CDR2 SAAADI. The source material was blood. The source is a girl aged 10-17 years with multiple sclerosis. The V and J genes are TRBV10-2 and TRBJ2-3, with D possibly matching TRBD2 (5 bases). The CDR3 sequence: CANSKTSTDTQYF. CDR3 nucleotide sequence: TGCGCCAATTCGAAAACTAGTACAGATACGCAGTATTTT.